The entry that follows covers one T cell receptor beta chain sequence. The target antigen is unknown. Sequencing of TCR beta drew on CD8+ and CD4+ T cells from blood. The patients with Susac syndrome satisfied recently defined diagnostic criteria for either definite or probable disease. This sample is part of a study of CD8 T cells in Susac syndrome. CDR1 DFQATT and CDR2 SNEGSKA come from the germline V gene (reference sequence). This CDR3 contains 15 residues. V was cut by 6 bases and J by 4 bases, with 18 bases left in between. Study-level findings and limits: It was acknowledged in the study that the number of individuals who were included in its TCR sequencing and HLA analysis was relatively small.

RNA amounts of roughly 0.45 to 1 ug underwent reverse transcription with random hexamers. Amplification of TCR beta CDR3 across 54 Vbeta and 13 Jbeta was performed with immunoSEQ multiplex PCR. TCRdb processed the immunoSEQ multiplex PCR reads anew with MiXCR; each CDR3 protein has one entry. The table lists around 170,000 distinct CDR3 sequences, 85% to 95% of them singletons. This clonotype was sampled from a human donor with Susac syndrome. Material for sequencing was CD4+ T cells from PBMCs. This chain connects TRBV20-1 to TRBJ2-2; no firm D call. As DNA, the CDR3 is TGCAGTGCCTCCAGAGGTTCTGTGTTCACCGGGGAGCTGTTTTTT. Translated: CSASRGSVFTGELFF.